This is a list of T cell receptor beta chains from one sample in a study of shared clonotypes between healthy human individuals. Data came from immunoSEQ multiplex PCR; TCRdb stores just in-frame clones and leaves some out. Among more than 2 million clones listed, about 93% were seen once. The sequencing input was naive CD8+ T cells from PBMCs. The receptor set was obtained from a man aged 18 to 29 in good health. Some clones in this sample may be carry-over from other donors' samples. CDR3s include the opening cysteine and the closing phenylalanine or tryptophan. The D gene is left open where the match is weak. Size is stated for part of the rows, as once, few or many counts, or as a class when the clone is expanded.

TRBJ1-2,-,-,TRBV13,CASSSNRGNGYTF,TGTGCCAGCAGCTCGAACCGGGGCAATGGCTACACCTTC
TRBJ2-7,-,-,TRBV9,CASSVDSGSEQYF,TGTGCCAGCAGCGTAGATTCGGGGAGCGAGCAGTACTTC
TRBJ2-7,-,-,TRBV28,CASSLNHEQYF,TGTGCCAGCAGTTTAAACCACGAGCAGTACTTC
TRBJ2-1,-,TRBD2,TRBV19,CASSPVAGGPSPYNEQFF,TGTGCCAGTAGTCCGGTAGCGGGAGGTCCCTCGCCTTACAATGAGCAGTTCTTC
TRBJ1-2,-,-,TRBV27,CASSLDSFARYTF,TGTGCCAGCAGTTTAGACAGCTTTGCGAGGTACACCTTC
TRBJ2-1,-,TRBD2,TRBV11-3,CASSFSGRAPARGSEQFF,TGTGCCAGCAGCTTTAGCGGGAGGGCCCCCGCGCGCGGTAGTGAGCAGTTCTTC
TRBJ2-7,-,-,TRBV28,CASSLSEYEQYF,TGTGCCAGCAGTTTATCAGAGTACGAGCAGTACTTC
TRBJ2-7,once,TRBD1,TRBV7-8,CASSRPGQIYEQYF,TGTGCCAGCAGCCGCCCGGGACAGATCTACGAGCAGTACTTC
TRBJ1-2,-,TRBD1,TRBV7-9,CASSFNDRVHYGYTF,TGTGCCAGCAGCTTCAACGACAGGGTCCACTATGGCTACACCTTC
TRBJ2-7,-,-,TRBV27,CASSYQGPSYEQYF,TGTGCCAGCAGTTACCAGGGCCCCTCCTACGAGCAGTACTTC
TRBJ2-7,-,-,TRBV28,CASTESGPPGDEQYF,TGTGCCAGCACCGAATCCGGGCCCCCCGGGGACGAGCAGTACTTC
TRBJ2-6,-,TRBD1,TRBV9,CASSYTRGSRGRGGANVLTF,TGTGCCAGCAGCTACACCCGAGGGAGCAGGGGGCGAGGTGGGGCCAACGTCCTGACTTTC
TRBJ2-5,-,-,TRBV7-3,CASSSGGNQETQYF,TGTGCCAGCAGCTCTGGGGGGAATCAAGAGACCCAGTACTTC
TRBJ2-1,once,TRBD2,TRBV5-6,CASGVLAGYYNEQFF,TGTGCCTCGGGGGTATTAGCGGGATATTACAATGAGCAGTTCTTC
TRBJ2-3,-,TRBD1,TRBV28,CASSFTLGTGRLTDTQYF,TGTGCCAGCAGTTTCACCTTGGGGACAGGGCGTCTCACAGATACGCAGTATTTT
TRBJ2-1,-,TRBD2,TRBV7-9,CASSHRESSGAISYNEQFF,TGTGCCAGCAGCCACCGGGAGTCTAGCGGAGCGATCTCCTACAATGAGCAGTTCTTC
TRBJ2-7,-,TRBD1,TRBV7-6,CASSLGNGQEDYEQYF,TGTGCCAGCAGCTTAGGTAACGGACAGGAAGACTACGAGCAGTACTTC
TRBJ1-2,once,-,TRBV13,CASSPKMGDSSYGYTF,TGTGCCAGTTCCCCTAAGATGGGGGACTCTTCCTATGGCTACACCTTC